What follows are 21 T cell receptor beta chains derived from one specimen sequenced in a study of blood T cell repertoires in COVID-19 (TCRdb year 2020). The library was produced with the immunoSEQ multiplex PCR assay. This immuneACCESS table, as held by TCRdb, lists in-frame sequences with V and J called but not all clones. Of the missing ones, under half trace to an unresolved V gene in checked studies; the others have no known cause. The sample records more than 300,000 clones, more than 90% of which are singletons. Of the sample, around 4.2% falls within the top ten clones. Sequencing was performed on PBMCs or T cells enriched from blood (not recorded which). These receptors all come from a woman younger than 45 who had been exposed to COVID-19.

The genes are TRBV21-1 and TRBJ1-1. TRBV21-1 is a listed pseudogene. The CDR3 is 16 residues long. The CDR3 DNA reads TGTGCCAGCAGGAGGCGGGTTTTCGGGATGAACACTGAAGCTTTCTTT. Its translation is CASRRRVFGMNTEAFF.

The chain couples TRBV12-3 or TRBV12-4 to TRBJ1-1; possible D gene TRBD1, 6 bases. The CDR3 is 13 amino acids. V lost 7 bases and J 7 bases, leaving 16 bases between the germline ends. In DNA form, the CDR3 reads TGTGCCAGCACCCCTCCGGGACACCTTGAAGCTTTCTTT. As protein: CASTPPGHLEAFF.

This clone turned up a few times. This sequence joins TRBV4-2 and TRBJ1-5, with D tentatively TRBD1 (6 bases). The V end lost 4 bases, the J end lost 4 bases, and 11 bases lay between the germline ends. Looked up from germline, CDR1 is LGHNA and CDR2 is YNFKEQ. CDR3 length equals 14 residues. The CDR3 DNA sequence: TGTGCCAGCAGCCCCGGACAGATGAATCAGCCCCAGCATTTT. Translation gives CASSPGQMNQPQHF.

V gene TRBV1 combines with J gene TRBJ1-6; TRBD1, as called in the table, went unchecked against the DNA. TRBV1 is marked as a pseudogene. CDR3 length: 20 amino acids. CDR3 sequence (DNA): TGCACCAGCAGCCAAGAACGGGGTCGCGTACAGGGGGAAGGGGATTCACCCCTCCACTTT. Protein product: CTSSQERGRVQGEGDSPLHF.

The chain employs TRBV4-1 and TRBJ2-7; 10 bases agree with TRBD1. In germline, CDR1 is MGHRA, CDR2 YSYEKL. CDR3 size: 15 residues. The V and J ends lost 5 bases and 2 bases, in that order; junction bases with no gene match: 6. DNA of the CDR3: TGCGCCAGCAGCTTCCGGGACAGGGGTGCCTACGAGCAGTACTTC. Protein: CASSFRDRGAYEQYF.

The chain uses TRBV30 and TRBJ1-1, with D possibly TRBD1 on 6 matching bases. V dropped 3 bases and J dropped 1 base, with 6 bases sitting between them. The CDR3 consists of 12 residues. CDR1 is GTSNPN and CDR2 is SVGIG in the germline V gene (reference sequence). CDR3 DNA: TGTGCCTGGAGACAGGGGAACACTGAAGCTTTCTTT. Translated, it gives CAWRQGNTEAFF.

The J gene is TRBJ2-7, the V gene TRBV24-1; the D is unclear. The CDR3 has 13 amino acids. From germline, CDR1 is KGHDR and CDR2 SFDVKD. Trimming removed 6 bases at V and 6 bases at J, with 14 bases between. The CDR3 DNA reads TGTGCCACCAGTTCTCCCGACACCGGCGAGCAGTACTTC. It translates to CATSSPDTGEQYF.

The V call is TRBV3-1 (or the pseudogene TRBV3-2), the J call TRBJ2-7; 15 bases line up with TRBD2. The CDR3 contains 17 residues. Trimming at V came to 7 bases and at J to 6 bases, leaving 13 bases not matched to a gene. Germline V CDR1 and CDR2: LGHDT, YNNKEL (reference sequence). CDR3 bases: TGTGCCAGCACTCCGGGACTAGCGGGGGGTTCCCGGGGCGAGCAGTACTTC. Translating it yields CASTPGLAGGSRGEQYF.

The J gene is TRBJ1-5, the V gene TRBV2; D gene unclear. Deletions cut 4 bases from V and 7 bases from J, with 11 bases between. The CDR3 has 13 amino acids. Germline V gives CDR1 SNHLY, CDR2 FYNNEI. The chain's CDR3 is CASSGEDRQPQHF. CDR3 nucleotides: TGTGCCAGCAGTGGGGAGGATAGGCAGCCCCAGCATTTT.

The rearrangement links TRBV10-3 to TRBJ2-7; 10 nucleotides agree with TRBD1. There are 14 residues in the CDR3. Germline V gives CDR1 ENHRY, CDR2 SYGVKD. V was pared by 6 bases and J by 6 bases, with 8 bases of the junction left unmatched. In DNA form, the CDR3 reads TGTGCCATCAGAGCCGGGACAGGGGAACTCGAGCAGTACTTC. This encodes CAIRAGTGELEQYF.

The rearrangement links TRBV6-1 to TRBJ2-1; 12 positions match TRBD2. Losses at the gene ends were 4 bases for V and 0 bases for J; bases not matched to a gene: 13. Germline lookup yields CDR1 MNHNS and CDR2 SASEGT. The CDR3 is made up of 20 amino acids. The CDR3 bases are TGTGCCAGCAGTGTAAAACTAGCGGGGGGTAACCCGAGCTCCTACAATGAGCAGTTCTTC. Its protein product is CASSVKLAGGNPSSYNEQFF.

The V and J genes are TRBV7-2 and TRBJ1-1; 10 bases fit TRBD1. Losses at the gene ends were 4 bases for V and 3 bases for J; bases not matched to a gene: 2. The germline V gene has CDR1 SGHTA and CDR2 FQGNSA. The CDR3 is made up of 14 amino acids. CDR3: CASSYGTGDTEAFF. Here the CDR3 DNA reads TGTGCCAGCAGCTATGGGACAGGGGACACTGAAGCTTTCTTT.

V gene TRBV9 combines with J gene TRBJ2-7; 8 nucleotides align to TRBD1. Losses at the gene ends were 0 bases for V and 5 bases for J; bases not matched to a gene: 7. CDR1 SGDLS and CDR2 YYNGEE come from the germline V gene. The CDR3 sequence is 15 residues long. The CDR3 loop is CASSVADRVADEQYF. For the CDR3, the DNA is TGTGCCAGCAGCGTAGCGGACAGGGTTGCCGACGAGCAGTACTTC.

This chain joins TRBV3-1 (or the pseudogene TRBV3-2) and TRBJ1-6, with D possibly being TRBD1 (6 bases). Germline-derived CDR1 and CDR2 are LGHDT and YNNKEL (reference sequence). This CDR3 is built from 15 residues. Trimming pared 2 bases from V and 10 bases from J, leaving 15 bases between. The CDR3 here is CASSQSMSRGSPLHF. CDR3 DNA sequence: TGTGCCAGCAGCCAATCAATGTCAAGGGGGTCACCCCTCCACTTT.

The chain is built from TRBV2 and TRBJ2-4; TRBD1 matches at 8 bases. Per the germline V gene, CDR1 is SNHLY and CDR2 is FYNNEI. The CDR3 spans 14 residues. V shed 6 bases and J 8 bases; nucleotides not matched to a gene: 9. The CDR3, as DNA: TGTGCCAGCAGGCAGGACAGGGAGGAGGACATTCAGTACTTC. Protein sequence: CASRQDREEDIQYF.

The V gene is TRBV6-6, the J gene TRBJ1-2; tentatively, D is TRBD1 (6 bases). The CDR3 is 14 residues long. Germline V gene data show CDR1 as MNHNY and CDR2 as SVGAGI (reference sequence). V was shortened by 2 bases and J by 6 bases, with 13 bases between the two germline ends. The CDR3 nucleotides are TGTGCCAGCAGTTACCAACAGGGAAGAGATGGCTACACCTTC. This gives the protein CASSYQQGRDGYTF.

The chain couples TRBV12-2 to TRBJ1-2; whether TRBD1, the table's D call, matches the DNA was not checked. TRBV12-2 has pseudogene status. The CDR3 spans 14 residues. The CDR3 here is CASRSPTGGYGYTF. CDR3 bases: TGTGCAAGTCGCTCTCCGACAGGGGGCTATGGCTACACCTTC.

This clone was observed once. The chain links TRBV18 to TRBJ1-1; D is possibly TRBD1 (5 bases). Per the germline V gene, CDR1 is KGHSH and CDR2 is LQKENI. The CDR3 runs 15 residues. V was clipped by 3 bases and J by 5 bases, with 16 bases between them. The CDR3 sequence: CASSPPGGVRTEAFF. CDR3 bases: TGTGCCAGCTCACCTCCCGGGGGTGTCAGGACTGAAGCTTTCTTT.

This sequence joins TRBV7-8 and TRBJ2-1; TRBD2 matches at 8 bases. Germline CDR1 and CDR2: SGHVS and FQNEAQ. This CDR3 has 15 residues. Germline trimming cut 5 bases from V and 4 bases from J; bases unmatched to any gene: 7. The CDR3 coding sequence is TGTGCCAGCAGCGGGCGGACTAGCTCGTACAATGAGCAGTTCTTC. Its protein product is CASSGRTSSYNEQFF.

This clone was picked up one time. V gene TRBV5-5 combines with J gene TRBJ2-1, with 8 bases identical to TRBD1. V was pared by 3 bases and J by 7 bases, with 12 bases of the junction left unmatched. Germline values: CDR1 SGHKS, CDR2 YYEKEE (reference sequence). The CDR3 spans 16 residues. The chain's CDR3 is CASSSPDRGRRNEQFF. CDR3 bases: TGTGCCAGCAGCTCCCCCGACAGGGGCCGCCGGAATGAGCAGTTCTTC. Full variable domain (remainder filled in from reference TRBV5-5 and TRBJ2-1): DAGVTQSPTHLIKTRGQQVTLRCSPISGHKSVSWYQQVLGQGPQFIFQYYEKEERGRGNFPDRFSARQFPNYSSELNVNALLLGDSALYLCASSSPDRGRRNEQFFGPGTRLTVL.

The rearrangement joins TRBV9 to TRBJ2-2; D is unclear. Germline lookup yields CDR1 SGDLS and CDR2 YYNGEE. V was cut by 0 bases and J by 6 bases, with 9 bases left in between. CDR3 length: 14 residues. CDR3 nucleotide sequence: TGTGCCAGCAGCGTAGATGACTGGGCCGGGGAGCTGTTTTTT. Its protein is CASSVDDWAGELFF.